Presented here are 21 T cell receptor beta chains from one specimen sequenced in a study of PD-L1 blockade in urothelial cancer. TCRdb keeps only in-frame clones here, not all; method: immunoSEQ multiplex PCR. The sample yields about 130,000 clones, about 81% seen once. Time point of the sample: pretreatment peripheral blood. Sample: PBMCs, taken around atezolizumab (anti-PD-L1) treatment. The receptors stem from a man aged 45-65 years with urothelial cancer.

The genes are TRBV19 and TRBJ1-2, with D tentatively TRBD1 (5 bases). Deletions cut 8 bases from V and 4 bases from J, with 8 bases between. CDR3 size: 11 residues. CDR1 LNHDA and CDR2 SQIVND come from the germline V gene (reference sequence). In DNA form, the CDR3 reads TGTGCCAGTCTTCAGGGCTATGGCTACACCTTC. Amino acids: CASLQGYGYTF.

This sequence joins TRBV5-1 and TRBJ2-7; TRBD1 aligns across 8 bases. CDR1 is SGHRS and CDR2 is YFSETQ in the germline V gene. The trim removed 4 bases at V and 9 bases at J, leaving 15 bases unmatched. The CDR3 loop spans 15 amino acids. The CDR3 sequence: CASSLASQGEVWQYF. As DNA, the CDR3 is TGCGCCAGCAGCCTTGCGTCACAGGGGGAGGTCTGGCAGTACTTC.

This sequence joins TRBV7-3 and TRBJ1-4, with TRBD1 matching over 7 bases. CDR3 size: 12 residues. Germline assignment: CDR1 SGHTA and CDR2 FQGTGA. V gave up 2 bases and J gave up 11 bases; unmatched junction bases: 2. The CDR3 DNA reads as TGTGCCAGCAGCTTAGACAGGGTGAAACTGTTTTTT. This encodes CASSLDRVKLFF.

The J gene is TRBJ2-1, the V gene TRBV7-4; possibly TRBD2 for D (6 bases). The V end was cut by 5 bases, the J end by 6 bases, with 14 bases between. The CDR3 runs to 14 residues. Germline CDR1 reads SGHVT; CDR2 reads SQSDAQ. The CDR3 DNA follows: TGTGCCAGCAGCCATAGACTAGAGCGCAATGAGCAGTTCTTC. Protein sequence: CASSHRLERNEQFF.

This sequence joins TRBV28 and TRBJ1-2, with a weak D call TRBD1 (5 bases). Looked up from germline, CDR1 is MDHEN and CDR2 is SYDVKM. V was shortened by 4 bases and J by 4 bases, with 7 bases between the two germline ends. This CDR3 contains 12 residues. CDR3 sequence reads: CASSSGFYGYTF. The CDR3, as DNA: TGTGCCAGCAGTTCAGGGTTCTATGGCTACACCTTC.

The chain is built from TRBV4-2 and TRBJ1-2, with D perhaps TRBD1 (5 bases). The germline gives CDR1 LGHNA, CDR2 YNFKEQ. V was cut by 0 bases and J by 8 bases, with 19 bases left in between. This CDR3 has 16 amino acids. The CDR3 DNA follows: TGTGCCAGCAGCCAAGAGATTCGGGGGGGAGCAGGCGGCTACACCTTC. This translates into CASSQEIRGGAGGYTF.

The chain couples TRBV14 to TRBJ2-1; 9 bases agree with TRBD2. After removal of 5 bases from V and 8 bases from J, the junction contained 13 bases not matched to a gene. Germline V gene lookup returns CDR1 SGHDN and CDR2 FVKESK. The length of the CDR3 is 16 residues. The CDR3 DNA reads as TGTGCCAGCAGCAACCTAGCGGGATTGGAAGTGGATGAGCAGTTCTTC. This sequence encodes CASSNLAGLEVDEQFF.

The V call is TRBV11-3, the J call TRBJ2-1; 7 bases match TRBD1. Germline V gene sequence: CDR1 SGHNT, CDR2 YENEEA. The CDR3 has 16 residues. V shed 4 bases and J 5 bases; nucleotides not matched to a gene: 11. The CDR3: CASSSVYRGLDNEQFF. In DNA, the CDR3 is TGTGCCAGCAGCTCGGTCTACAGGGGTCTGGACAATGAGCAGTTCTTC.

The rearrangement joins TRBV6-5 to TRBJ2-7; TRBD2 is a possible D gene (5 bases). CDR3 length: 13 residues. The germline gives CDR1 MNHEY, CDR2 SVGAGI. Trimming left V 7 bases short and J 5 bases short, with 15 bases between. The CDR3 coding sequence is TGTGCCAGCAAGCAGCCGGGGTCCCACGAGCAGTACTTC. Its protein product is CASKQPGSHEQYF.

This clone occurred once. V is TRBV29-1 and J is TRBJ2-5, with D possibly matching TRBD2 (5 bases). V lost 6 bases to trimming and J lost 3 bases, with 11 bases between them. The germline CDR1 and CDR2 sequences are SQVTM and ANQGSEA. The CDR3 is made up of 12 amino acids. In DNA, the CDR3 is TGCAGCGTCAAGGACTGGAAAGAGACCCAGTACTTC. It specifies CSVKDWKETQYF.

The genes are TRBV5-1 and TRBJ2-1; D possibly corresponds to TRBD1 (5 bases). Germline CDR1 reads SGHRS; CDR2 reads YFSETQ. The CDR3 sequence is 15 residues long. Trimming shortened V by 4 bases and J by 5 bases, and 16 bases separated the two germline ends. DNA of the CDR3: TGCGCCAGCAGCCTACAGGTTACTACTCACAATGAGCAGTTCTTC. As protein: CASSLQVTTHNEQFF.

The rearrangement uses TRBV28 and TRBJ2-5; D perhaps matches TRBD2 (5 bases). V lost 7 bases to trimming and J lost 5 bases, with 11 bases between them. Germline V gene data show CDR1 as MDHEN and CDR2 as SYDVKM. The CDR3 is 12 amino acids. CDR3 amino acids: CASKRGLETQYF. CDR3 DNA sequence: TGTGCCAGCAAAAGAGGGCTGGAGACCCAGTACTTC.

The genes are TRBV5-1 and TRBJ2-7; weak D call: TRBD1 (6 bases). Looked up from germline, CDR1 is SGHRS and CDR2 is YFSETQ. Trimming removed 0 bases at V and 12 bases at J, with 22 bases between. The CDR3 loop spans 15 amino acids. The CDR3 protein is CASSLGDIELRAWYF. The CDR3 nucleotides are TGCGCCAGCAGCTTGGGGGACATTGAACTACGAGCATGGTACTTC.

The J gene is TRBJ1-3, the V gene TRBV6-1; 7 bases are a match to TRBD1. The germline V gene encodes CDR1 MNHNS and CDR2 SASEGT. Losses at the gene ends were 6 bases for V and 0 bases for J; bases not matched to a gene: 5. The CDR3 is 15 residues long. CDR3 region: CASRVGTASGNTIYF. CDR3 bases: TGTGCCAGCAGAGTTGGGACAGCCTCTGGAAACACCATATATTTT.

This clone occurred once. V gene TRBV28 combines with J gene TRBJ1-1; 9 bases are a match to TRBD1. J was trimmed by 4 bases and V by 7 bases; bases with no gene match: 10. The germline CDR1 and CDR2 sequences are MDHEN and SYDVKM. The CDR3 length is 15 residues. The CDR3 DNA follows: TGTGCCAGCACTACAGGGGGCGCTGGGGGCACTGAAGCTTTCTTT. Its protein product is CASTTGGAGGTEAFF. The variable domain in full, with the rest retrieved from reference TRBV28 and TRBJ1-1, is DVKVTQSSRYLVKRTGEKVFLECVQDMDHENMFWYRQDPGLGLRLIYFSYDVKMKEKGDIPEGYSVSREKKERFSLILESASTNQTSMYLCASTTGGAGGTEAFFGQGTRLTVV.

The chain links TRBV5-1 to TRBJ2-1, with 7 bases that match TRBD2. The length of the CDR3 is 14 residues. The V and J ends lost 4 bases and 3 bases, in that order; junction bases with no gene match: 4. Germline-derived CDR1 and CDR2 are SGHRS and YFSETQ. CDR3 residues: CASSGGGIYNEQFF. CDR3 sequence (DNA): TGCGCCAGCAGCGGGGGGGGGATCTACAATGAGCAGTTCTTC.

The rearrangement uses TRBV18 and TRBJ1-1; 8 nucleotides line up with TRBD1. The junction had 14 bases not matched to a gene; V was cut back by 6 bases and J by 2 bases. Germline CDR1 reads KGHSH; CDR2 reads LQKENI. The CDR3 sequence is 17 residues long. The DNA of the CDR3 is TGTGCCAGCTCGTCCTCCCAAGCAGGGGGCGGAAACACTGAAGCTTTCTTT. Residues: CASSSSQAGGGNTEAFF.

DNA for the CDR3: TGTGCCAGCAGCCCACCTCGGGGAGGTCGAGTCCATGAGCAGTTCTTC. It codes for CASSPPRGGRVHEQFF. The V call is TRBV6-6, the J call TRBJ2-1, with D perhaps TRBD2 (6 bases). The germline gives CDR1 MNHNY, CDR2 SVGAGI (reference sequence). CDR3 length: 16 residues. V was shortened by 6 bases and J by 8 bases, with 23 bases between the two germline ends.

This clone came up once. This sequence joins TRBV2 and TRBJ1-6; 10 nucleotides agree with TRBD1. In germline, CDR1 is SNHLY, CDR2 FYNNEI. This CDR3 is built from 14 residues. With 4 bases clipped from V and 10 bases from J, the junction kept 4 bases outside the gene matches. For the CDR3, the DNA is TGTGCCAGCAGTGGGGACAGGGGTATGTCACCCCTCCACTTT. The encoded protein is CASSGDRGMSPLHF.

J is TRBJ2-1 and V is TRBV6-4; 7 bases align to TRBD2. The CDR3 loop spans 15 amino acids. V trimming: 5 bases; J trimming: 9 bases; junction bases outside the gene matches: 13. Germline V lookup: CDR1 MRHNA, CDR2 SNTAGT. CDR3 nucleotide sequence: TGTGCCAGCAGTACCCTCGGGGGGAGAGGTAGTGAGCAGTTCTTC. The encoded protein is CASSTLGGRGSEQFF.

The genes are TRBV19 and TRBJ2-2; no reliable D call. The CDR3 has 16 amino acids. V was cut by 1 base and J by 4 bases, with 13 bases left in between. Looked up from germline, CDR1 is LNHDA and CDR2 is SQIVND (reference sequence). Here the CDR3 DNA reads TGTGCCAGTAGTATAGGGTTTTGGCCCCTCACCGGGGAGCTGTTTTTT. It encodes CASSIGFWPLTGELFF. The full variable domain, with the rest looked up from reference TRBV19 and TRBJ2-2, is DGGITQSPKYLFRKEGQNVTLSCEQNLNHDAMYWYRQDPGQGLRLIYYSQIVNDFQKGDIAEGYSVSREKKESFPLTVTSAQKNPTAFYLCASSIGFWPLTGELFFGEGSRLTVL.